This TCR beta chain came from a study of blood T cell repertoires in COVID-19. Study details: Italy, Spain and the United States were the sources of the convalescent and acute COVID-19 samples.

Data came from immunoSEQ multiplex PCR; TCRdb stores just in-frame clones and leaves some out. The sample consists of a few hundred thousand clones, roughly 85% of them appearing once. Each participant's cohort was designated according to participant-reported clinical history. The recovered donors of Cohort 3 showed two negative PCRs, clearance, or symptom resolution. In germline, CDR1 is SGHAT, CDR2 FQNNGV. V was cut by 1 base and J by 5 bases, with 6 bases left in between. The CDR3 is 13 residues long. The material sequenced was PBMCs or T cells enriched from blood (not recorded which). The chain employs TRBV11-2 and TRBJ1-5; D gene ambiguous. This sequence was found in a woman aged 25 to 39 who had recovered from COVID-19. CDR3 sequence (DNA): TGTGCCAGCAGCTTAGGTGAGGATCAGCCCCAGCATTTT. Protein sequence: CASSLGEDQPQHF.